Below are 29 T cell receptor beta chains sequenced from a single sample in a study of T cells in Graves' hyperthyroidism and ophthalmopathy. Researchers took RNA transcripts and amplified the TCR beta CDR3 regions from them. First-round RT-PCR targeting the TCR CDR3 was performed with the HTBI primer set. Via MiXCR, TCRdb re-called the multiplex PCR reads, giving one row per CDR3 protein. The sample contains approximately 520,000 distinct CDR3 sequences, more than 20% of which appear only once. Sequencing was performed on blood. All receptors come from a man aged 18-30 years with Graves' hyperthyroidism.

V usage is TRBV4-1 and J usage is TRBJ1-5; a weak D match, TRBD1 (6 bases). This CDR3 is 14 amino acids long. The germline V gene has CDR1 MGHRA and CDR2 YSYEKL. V lost 2 bases and J lost 7, with 12 bases in between. The CDR3 DNA is TGCGCCAGCAGCCAAAACAGGGTTCACCAGCCCCAGCATTTT. The encoded protein is CASSQNRVHQPQHF.

The V and J genes are TRBV30 and TRBJ1-5, with D possibly being TRBD1 (5 bases). The CDR3 spans 14 residues. Germline CDR1 reads GTSNPN; CDR2 reads SVGIG (reference sequence). V lost 3 bases, J lost 5 bases, and 14 bases lay in between. CDR3 coding DNA: TGTGCCTGGAGCCCCTGGGACTGGGATCAGCCCCAGCATTTT. This sequence encodes CAWSPWDWDQPQHF.

This clonotype has a count of ten or more. The V call is TRBV27, the J call TRBJ2-7, with TRBD2 identical over 9 bases. V gave up 2 bases and J gave up 2 bases; unmatched junction bases: 4. CDR1 and CDR2 from the germline V gene are MNHEY and SMNVEV (reference sequence). This CDR3 is built from 15 residues. The CDR3 sequence is CASSLGSSGAYEQYF. The DNA of the CDR3 is TGTGCCAGCAGTTTAGGCTCTAGCGGGGCCTACGAGCAGTACTTC.

This clonotype has ten or more counts. The chain joins TRBV11-2 to TRBJ1-1, with 8 bases fitting TRBD1. CDR1 is SGHAT, CDR2 FQNNGV, per germline. Trimming at V came to 6 bases and at J to 0 bases, leaving 6 bases not matched to a gene. The length of the CDR3 is 15 residues. The chain's CDR3 is CASSNHRGVNTEAFF. As DNA, the CDR3 is TGTGCCAGCAGTAACCACAGGGGGGTGAACACTGAAGCTTTCTTT.

V is TRBV19 and J is TRBJ2-2, with D perhaps being TRBD1 or TRBD2 (5 bases each). Per germline, CDR1 LNHDA and CDR2 SQIVND (reference sequence). CDR3 length: 16 amino acids. Trimming left V 7 bases short and J 5 bases short, with 20 bases between. The CDR3 sequence: CASIPSWGSVTGELFF. Written as DNA, the CDR3 is TGTGCCAGTATTCCTAGTTGGGGGAGTGTAACCGGGGAGCTGTTTTTT.

This clonotype was detected many times. The chain links TRBV28 to TRBJ2-7; no reliable D call. V was trimmed by 2 bases and J by 6 bases, leaving 14 bases between them. Germline loops: CDR1 MDHEN, CDR2 SYDVKM. The CDR3 runs 14 residues. The CDR3 loop reads CASSLVGPLSEQYF. The CDR3, as DNA: TGTGCCAGCAGTTTAGTAGGGCCCCTTTCCGAGCAGTACTTC.

This clonotype was seen only a few times. The chain's CDR3 is CASSLEQGVSYEQYF. In nucleotides, the CDR3 is TGTGCCAGCAGCTTAGAACAGGGGGTTTCCTACGAGCAGTACTTC. The V gene is TRBV11-2, the J gene TRBJ2-7, with 8 bases that match TRBD1. Germline CDR1 and CDR2: SGHAT and FQNNGV. CDR3 length: 15 amino acids. Trimming took 0 bases from V and 1 from J; bases not matched to a gene: 2.

This clonotype was seen more than once but under ten times. The chain couples TRBV10-3 to TRBJ2-7; 10 positions match TRBD1. CDR3 length: 18 amino acids. Looked up from germline, CDR1 is ENHRY and CDR2 is SYGVKD. The V gene end was trimmed by 3 bases and the J gene end by 1 base; junction bases not matched to a gene: 12. CDR3 protein: CAISDQPGQGPQSYEQYF. The CDR3 coding sequence is TGTGCCATCAGTGACCAACCGGGACAGGGGCCCCAATCCTACGAGCAGTACTTC.

The chain employs TRBV19 and TRBJ2-5; tentatively, D is TRBD1 or TRBD2 (5 bases each). Germline assignment: CDR1 LNHDA and CDR2 SQIVND (reference sequence). The V end lost 2 bases, the J end lost 5 bases, and 27 bases lay between the germline ends. CDR3 length: 19 amino acids. CDR3 bases: TGTGCCAGTAGTATAAAAACGAGAGGAAACTCCAAGGGGACGGAGACCCAGTACTTC. Protein product: CASSIKTRGNSKGTETQYF.

V gene TRBV24-1 combines with J gene TRBJ1-1; a weak D match, TRBD1 (6 bases). Trimming took off 8 bases at V and 2 bases at J, with 8 bases between the two ends. The CDR3 has 12 amino acids. Germline V lookup: CDR1 KGHDR, CDR2 SFDVKD. This chain's CDR3 is CATKGTNTEAFF. The CDR3 DNA sequence: TGTGCCACCAAAGGGACAAACACTGAAGCTTTCTTT.

This clonotype was detected only a few times. The chain employs TRBV5-6 and TRBJ1-2, with 7 positions matching TRBD1. Per germline, CDR1 SGHDT and CDR2 YYEEEE. J lost 3 bases, V lost 0 bases, and 5 bases had no gene match. CDR3 length equals 15 residues. DNA of the CDR3: TGTGCCAGCAGCTTGGCCCTACAGGGGCACTATGGCTACACCTTC. Amino acid sequence: CASSLALQGHYGYTF.

This clonotype has a count of ten or more. The V gene is TRBV7-3, the J gene TRBJ2-7, with D tentatively TRBD1 or TRBD2 (5 bases each). Germline-derived CDR1 and CDR2 are SGHTA and FQGTGA. V was trimmed by 7 bases and J by 0 bases, leaving 16 bases between them. The CDR3 runs to 15 residues. The CDR3 loop is CASTFRDDASYEQYF. The CDR3 DNA reads TGTGCCAGCACCTTCCGGGACGATGCCTCCTACGAGCAGTACTTC.

In its sample, this clonotype was seen many times. V and J are TRBV12-3 or TRBV12-4 and TRBJ2-5; 7 bases are a match to TRBD2. After removal of 5 bases from V and 1 base from J, the junction contained 4 bases not matched to a gene. The length of the CDR3 is 14 residues. CDR3 in amino acids: CASSPWGGQETQYF. The DNA of the CDR3 is TGTGCCAGCAGTCCGTGGGGGGGCCAAGAGACCCAGTACTTC.

This clonotype was counted between two and nine times. The chain is built from TRBV7-9 and TRBJ2-3; D remains unclear. Germline V gene lookup returns CDR1 SEHNR and CDR2 FQNEAQ (reference sequence). The CDR3 is 15 amino acids. Trimming took 4 bases from V and 2 from J, leaving 13 bases between them. CDR3 sequence: CASSSNSQITDTQYF. The CDR3 DNA sequence: TGTGCCAGCAGCTCAAACTCCCAGATCACAGATACGCAGTATTTT.

The V gene is TRBV12-3 or TRBV12-4, the J gene TRBJ1-1; TRBD1 matches at 9 bases. The V segment lost 3 bases and the J segment 3 bases; nucleotides outside the gene matches: 11. CDR3 length: 17 amino acids. The CDR3 DNA is TGTGCCAGCAGTTTCCCTACCGGGACAGGGCCTGACACTGAAGCTTTCTTT. Residues: CASSFPTGTGPDTEAFF.

This clonotype has at least ten counts. The J gene is TRBJ1-1, the V gene TRBV2, with D hard to call. CDR1 and CDR2 (germline): SNHLY, FYNNEI. This CDR3 comprises 11 residues. The V end lost 7 bases, the J end lost 5 bases, and 8 bases lay between the germline ends. The CDR3 reads CASMRQTEAFF. For the CDR3, the DNA is TGTGCCAGCATGAGGCAAACTGAAGCTTTCTTT.

The sample holds many counts of this clonotype. The CDR3 protein is CASSYLDGNYGYTF. CDR3 nucleotide sequence: TGTGCCAGCAGTTACTTGGACGGAAACTATGGCTACACCTTC. This chain joins TRBV6-2 or TRBV6-3 and TRBJ1-2; D gene unclear. CDR3 length: 14 residues. In germline, CDR1 is MNHEY, CDR2 SVGEGT. The V gene lost 1 base and the J gene lost 2 bases, with 8 bases spanning the gap.

Only a few counts were recorded for this clonotype. The CDR3 sequence: CASSLATAQQEAFF. CDR3 sequence (DNA): TGCGCCAGCAGCTTGGCCACTGCACAGCAAGAAGCTTTCTTT. This chain joins TRBV5-1 and TRBJ1-1; D uncertain. The CDR3 is 14 amino acids. Germline CDR1 is SGHRS and CDR2 is YFSETQ. V shed 0 bases and J shed 8 bases, with 14 bases lying between them.

The rearrangement joins TRBV6-1 to TRBJ1-1; 8 bases fit TRBD1. CDR3 length equals 17 residues. J gave up 2 bases and V 2 bases, and 10 bases lay outside the gene matches. Germline lookup yields CDR1 MNHNS and CDR2 SASEGT. This chain's CDR3 is CASSEPRTGRSNTEAFF. CDR3 nucleotides: TGTGCCAGCAGTGAACCCCGGACAGGGAGGAGCAACACTGAAGCTTTCTTT.

This clonotype appeared many times. J is TRBJ2-2 and V is TRBV4-1; 9 bases are a match to TRBD1. Germline lookup yields CDR1 MGHRA and CDR2 YSYEKL. With 1 base clipped from V and 4 bases from J, the junction kept 7 bases outside the gene matches. This CDR3 is 17 amino acids long. The CDR3 coding sequence is TGCGCCAGCAGCCAAGGGTTCGGACAGGGGCGCACCGGGGAGCTGTTTTTT. Amino acid sequence: CASSQGFGQGRTGELFF.

This clonotype was counted a few times. The chain couples TRBV29-1 to TRBJ2-4; TRBD1 matches at 8 bases. CDR3 length equals 14 residues. Germline CDR1 SQVTM, CDR2 ANQGSEA. The trim removed 6 bases at V and 5 bases at J, leaving 9 bases unmatched. CDR3 coding DNA: TGCAGCGTACGTGACAGGGGCAGGGAAAACATTCAGTACTTC. Translating gives CSVRDRGRENIQYF.

In its sample, this clonotype was seen many times. The genes are TRBV12-3 or TRBV12-4 and TRBJ1-1; no reliable D call. V was cut by 6 bases and J by 6 bases, with 17 bases left in between. The CDR3 has 14 residues. The CDR3 nucleotides are TGTGCCAGCAGGCCGACCTCTTGGGAGTCTGAAGCTTTCTTT. Its translation is CASRPTSWESEAFF.

This clonotype was detected many times. The chain employs TRBV5-1 and TRBJ1-1; TRBD1 matches 8 bases. The CDR3 covers 17 residues. Unmatched junction bases numbered 11, after V lost 4 bases and J lost 0 bases. Germline loops: CDR1 SGHRS, CDR2 YFSETQ. The CDR3 loop is CASSTDRVTRVNTEAFF. The CDR3, as DNA: TGCGCCAGCAGCACGGACAGGGTAACGAGAGTGAACACTGAAGCTTTCTTT.

This rearrangement joins TRBV7-2 to TRBJ2-1; 9 nucleotides line up with TRBD2. Looked up from germline, CDR1 is SGHTA and CDR2 is FQGNSA. J lost 7 bases, V lost 4 bases, and 14 bases had no gene match. This CDR3 comprises 17 residues. CDR3 DNA: TGTGCCAGCAGCTCCTGGGGGGGAGCGGGGGGCGGAAATGAGCAGTTCTTC. Translating it yields CASSSWGGAGGGNEQFF.

The gene calls are TRBV6-4 and TRBJ1-6, with 7 bases identical to TRBD1. Germline trimming cut 4 bases from V and 9 bases from J; bases unmatched to any gene: 9. The CDR3 is 15 amino acids. The germline V gene encodes CDR1 MRHNA and CDR2 SNTAGT. The CDR3: CASSALGQGGSPLHF. CDR3 nucleotides: TGTGCCAGCAGTGCCCTCGGCCAGGGGGGTTCACCCCTCCACTTT.

V usage is TRBV29-1 and J usage is TRBJ2-7; a possible D gene is TRBD1 (6 bases). This CDR3 is 14 amino acids long. V gave up 6 bases and J gave up 4 bases, with 19 bases separating them. Germline V CDR1 and CDR2: SQVTM, ANQGSEA. The CDR3, as DNA: TGCAGCGTCTGCCCATACAGGGTCGAATACGAGCAGTACTTC. Translated, it gives CSVCPYRVEYEQYF.

In its sample, this clonotype was seen a few times. The J gene is TRBJ1-5, the V gene TRBV30; perhaps TRBD1 as D (5 bases). The CDR3 length is 17 residues. Germline CDR1 and CDR2: GTSNPN and SVGIG (reference sequence). V was pared by 2 bases and J by 0 bases, with 17 bases between. The CDR3 region has the DNA TGTGCCTGGAGTCCCCCGCGGGGCCCGTATAGCAATCAGCCCCAGCATTTT. It encodes CAWSPPRGPYSNQPQHF.

This clonotype has at least ten counts. One junction end does not reproduce the germline sequence, and a read error may be involved. The rearrangement uses TRBV2 and TRBJ1-1; D is ambiguous. CDR1 is SNHLY, CDR2 FYNNEI, per germline. This CDR3 is 12 amino acids long. CDR3 nucleotides: TGTGCCAGCAAGGGAATGAACGCTGAAGCTTTCTTT. This codes for CASKGMNAEAFF.

This clonotype was counted many times. The V gene is TRBV19, the J gene TRBJ1-2; 9 bases line up with TRBD1. Losses at the gene ends were 3 bases for V and 5 bases for J; bases not matched to a gene: 4. This CDR3 region has 14 residues. Germline CDR1 reads LNHDA; CDR2 reads SQIVND (reference sequence). The CDR3 reads CASSIIGTGYGYTF. In nucleotides, the CDR3 is TGTGCCAGTAGTATTATCGGGACAGGGTATGGCTACACCTTC.